This paragraph covers one T cell receptor beta chain sequence. This record comes from a study of blood T cell repertoires in COVID-19. The overall study: Sample material is recorded as cDNA or gDNA derived from T cells, B-cell-depleted T cells, or PBMCs.

Germline V lookup: CDR1 SGHAT, CDR2 FQNNGV. The CDR3 length is 16 residues. Germline trimming cut 9 bases from V and 0 bases from J; bases unmatched to any gene: 6. In the source study's methods: For nucleated cells, counts were estimated from reference gene primer amplification. The table came from immunoSEQ multiplex PCR; TCRdb's copy has only in-frame clones and leaves some out. V and J calls and clone size are copied from that table; D and trimming were computed from the DNA. The table has under 250,000 clones, over 80% seen once; the top ten hold around 5.2%. Sequencing was done on a sample of peripheral blood. This sequence was found in a human donor in a cohort sampled during active COVID-19. The rearrangement joins TRBV11-2 to TRBJ2-7; 15 nucleotides line up with TRBD2. The CDR3 DNA reads TGTGCCAGTGGAGGACTAGCGGGAGGGGTCTCCTACGAGCAGTACTTC. It codes for CASGGLAGGVSYEQYF. The whole variable domain, filled in from reference TRBV11-2 and TRBJ2-7, reads EAGVAQSPRYKIIEKRQSVAFWCNPISGHATLYWYQQILGQGPKLLIQFQNNGVVDDSQLPKDRFSAERLKGVDSTLKIQPAKLEDSAVYLCASGGLAGGVSYEQYFGPGTRLTVT.